These 30 T cell receptor beta chains were all obtained from the same sample, sequenced in a study of shared clonotypes between healthy human individuals. Method: immunoSEQ multiplex PCR; TCRdb's copy keeps in-frame clones and lacks some. The sample consists of some 1.5 million clones, around 97% of them appearing once. Sequencing was carried out using naive CD4+ T cells sorted from blood. Subset reported: CD45RA+ positively selected. Receptor source: a young man in good health.

The CDR3 nucleotides are TGCGCCAGCAGCCAAGAAAGTCCGGGACTAGCGGGATCTCCCGCCGGGGAGCTGTTTTTT. Translated, it gives CASSQESPGLAGSPAGELFF. The chain couples TRBV4-1 to TRBJ2-2; 13 bases align to TRBD2. CDR1 and CDR2 (germline): MGHRA, YSYEKL. V was clipped by 0 bases and J by 6 bases; unmatched bases: 13. The CDR3 extends over 20 amino acids.

The chain combines TRBV9 with TRBJ2-7; 7 bases are a match to TRBD1. Germline V CDR1 and CDR2: SGDLS, YYNGEE. V was clipped by 0 bases and J by 3 bases; unmatched bases: 3. There are 14 residues in the CDR3. DNA for the CDR3: TGTGCCAGCAGCGTAGGACAGGGCCTCTACGAGCAGTACTTC. Encoded protein: CASSVGQGLYEQYF.

This clone was picked up one time. The chain employs TRBV19 and TRBJ1-2, with unresolved D. V lost 4 bases, J lost 3 bases, and 15 bases lay in between. Germline CDR1 LNHDA, CDR2 SQIVND (reference sequence). This CDR3 is built from 15 residues. DNA for the CDR3: TGTGCCAGTAGTAGGAGAGGCGTCGGCGACTATGGCTACACCTTC. As protein: CASSRRGVGDYGYTF.

This clone was seen only once. The rearrangement joins TRBV6-4 to TRBJ1-2, with 7 bases identical to TRBD1. Germline values: CDR1 MRHNA, CDR2 SNTAGT. Germline trimming cut 8 bases from V and 8 bases from J; bases unmatched to any gene: 17. The CDR3 extends over 15 amino acids. The CDR3 protein is CASSQPGQKREGYTF. In nucleotides, the CDR3 is TGTGCCAGCTCTCAGCCGGGACAGAAAAGGGAGGGCTACACCTTC.

The chain joins TRBV9 to TRBJ1-2; 7 positions match TRBD1. V lost 0 bases and J lost 3; bases outside the gene matches: 8. The germline CDR1 and CDR2 sequences are SGDLS and YYNGEE. The CDR3 runs to 16 residues. In nucleotides, the CDR3 is TGTGCCAGCAGCGTAGTCGGACAGGCCGGATACTATGGCTACACCTTC. Amino acid sequence: CASSVVGQAGYYGYTF.

This sequence joins TRBV11-2 and TRBJ2-3; D is uncertain. CDR1 SGHAT and CDR2 FQNNGV come from the germline V gene. Between the trimmed V and J ends, which lost 4 bases and 0 bases, there was a span of 11 bases. The CDR3 sequence is 15 residues long. The CDR3 coding sequence is TGTGCCAGCAGCTCCACGAGGTCTAGCACAGATACGCAGTATTTT. Translation: CASSSTRSSTDTQYF.

The rearrangement joins TRBV18 to TRBJ2-5; 8 nucleotides align to TRBD2. Germline trimming cut 2 bases from V and 4 bases from J; bases unmatched to any gene: 9. The CDR3 contains 16 residues. CDR1 is KGHSH, CDR2 LQKENI, per germline. CDR3 residues: CASSPYPGLVLETQYF. CDR3 bases: TGTGCCAGCTCACCATATCCGGGACTAGTTTTAGAGACCCAGTACTTC.

As DNA, the CDR3 is TGCGCCAGCAGCTTGCACAGCGGGAGTCACAATGAGCAGTTCTTC. Translation: CASSLHSGSHNEQFF. The chain combines TRBV5-1 with TRBJ2-1, with TRBD2 matching over 8 bases. This CDR3 is built from 15 residues. CDR1 SGHRS and CDR2 YFSETQ come from the germline V gene. With V trimmed by 1 base and J by 5 bases, 5 bases remained unmatched.

This chain uses TRBV4-3 with TRBJ1-1; D not certain. V lost 0 bases and J lost 2, with 7 bases in between. From germline, CDR1 is LGHNA and CDR2 YSLEER. The CDR3 loop spans 14 amino acids. The chain's CDR3 is CASSQEVRNTEAFF. The CDR3 DNA sequence: TGCGCCAGCAGCCAAGAAGTGAGAAACACTGAAGCTTTCTTT.

This chain links TRBV7-6 with TRBJ2-7, with D maybe TRBD2 (6 bases). This CDR3 has 14 residues. Looked up from germline, CDR1 is SGHVS and CDR2 is FNYEAQ. Between the trimmed V and J ends, which lost 5 bases and 3 bases, there was a span of 14 bases. This CDR3 reads CASSSTGLGYEQYF. CDR3 in DNA: TGTGCCAGCAGCAGCACGGGACTTGGCTACGAGCAGTACTTC.

The V and J genes are TRBV6-1 and TRBJ1-2, with 7 bases that match TRBD1. The CDR3 extends over 14 amino acids. V shed 3 bases and J 6 bases; nucleotides not matched to a gene: 7. CDR1 and CDR2 (germline): MNHNS, SASEGT. CDR3 sequence: CASSDQGGGNGYTF. CDR3 in DNA: TGTGCCAGCAGTGATCAAGGGGGCGGTAATGGCTACACCTTC.

The rearrangement links TRBV6-5 to TRBJ1-3, with a possible D match to TRBD1 (6 bases). V shed 5 bases and J shed 3 bases, with 14 bases lying between them. The CDR3 has 15 residues. Germline values: CDR1 MNHEY, CDR2 SVGAGI. This chain's CDR3 is CASSIGGTLGNTIYF. In DNA, the CDR3 is TGTGCCAGCAGTATCGGCGGGACACTTGGAAACACCATATATTTT.

CDR3 loop: CAGRQGSIYEQYF. DNA for the CDR3: TGTGCCGGAAGACAGGGTAGTATCTACGAGCAGTACTTC. The V gene is TRBV2, the J gene TRBJ2-7; 7 bases are shared with TRBD1. V gave up 11 bases and J gave up 3 bases; unmatched junction bases: 10. The CDR3 contains 13 residues. CDR1 and CDR2 (germline): SNHLY, FYNNEI.

This clone has a handful of counts. The chain carries TRBV15 and TRBJ2-7; D is possibly TRBD1 (6 bases). Germline V lookup: CDR1 LNHNV, CDR2 YYDKDF (reference sequence). The CDR3 has 16 residues. Trimming took 0 bases from V and 5 from J, leaving 17 bases between them. CDR3 bases: TGTGCCACCAGCAGAGATCCGGTACAGGGCCGTGACGAGCAGTACTTC. Translating it yields CATSRDPVQGRDEQYF.

V and J are TRBV19 and TRBJ2-7, with a weak D call TRBD2 (6 bases). This CDR3 spans 15 amino acids. Trimming pared 3 bases from V and 1 base from J, leaving 13 bases between. The germline gives CDR1 LNHDA, CDR2 SQIVND (reference sequence). CDR3 residues: CASSITGVSSYEQYF. CDR3 nucleotide sequence: TGTGCCAGTAGTATCACGGGAGTAAGTTCCTACGAGCAGTACTTC.

This clone occurred once. V gene TRBV9 combines with J gene TRBJ2-7, with a possible D match to TRBD1 (5 bases). The CDR3 totals 14 residues. Germline V gene data show CDR1 as SGDLS and CDR2 as YYNGEE. V lost 4 bases and J 3 bases, leaving 14 bases between the germline ends. The CDR3 DNA sequence: TGTGCCAGCAGCACCCGACAGAATAACTACGAGCAGTACTTC. Its translation: CASSTRQNNYEQYF.

The chain has TRBV12-5 and TRBJ2-1, with 9 nucleotides matching TRBD2. The CDR3 covers 15 residues. V shed 4 bases, J shed 6 bases, and the junction held 7 bases outside the gene matches. Germline V CDR1 and CDR2: LGHNT, FRNRAP. The CDR3 here is CASGSGTSHFNEQFF. The CDR3 DNA reads TGTGCTAGTGGTTCCGGGACTAGCCATTTCAATGAGCAGTTCTTC. The full variable domain, in which reference TRBV12-5 and TRBJ2-1 provide the parts outside the CDR3, is DARVTQTPRHKVTEMGQEVTMRCQPILGHNTVFWYRQTMMQGLELLAYFRNRAPLDDSGMPKDRFSAEMPDATLATLKIQPSEPRDSAVYFCASGSGTSHFNEQFFGPGTRLTVL.

The chain couples TRBV2 to TRBJ1-5; 7 bases match TRBD1. The germline gives CDR1 SNHLY, CDR2 FYNNEI. V gave up 7 bases and J gave up 3 bases; unmatched junction bases: 6. CDR3 size: 14 residues. CDR3 in amino acids: CASNLDRTNQPQHF. As DNA, the CDR3 is TGTGCCAGCAACCTGGACAGGACCAATCAGCCCCAGCATTTT.

The rearrangement uses TRBV19 and TRBJ2-4, with 8 bases aligning to TRBD2. Trimming at V came to 9 bases and at J to 6 bases, leaving 7 bases not matched to a gene. The germline V gene has CDR1 LNHDA and CDR2 SQIVND (reference sequence). This CDR3 comprises 13 residues. CDR3 residues: CASKSGSGNIQYF. For the CDR3, the DNA is TGTGCCAGCAAAAGCGGGAGTGGAAACATTCAGTACTTC.

The chain carries TRBV7-9 and TRBJ2-7; 8 nucleotides line up with TRBD2. There are 15 residues in the CDR3. Per the germline V gene, CDR1 is SEHNR and CDR2 is FQNEAQ (reference sequence). The ends lost 5 bases at V and 1 base at J; junction bases unmatched: 7. CDR3 region: CASSPHGTRSYEQYF. DNA for the CDR3: TGTGCCAGCAGCCCACACGGGACTAGATCCTACGAGCAGTACTTC.

The gene calls are TRBV5-1 and TRBJ2-1, with D tentatively TRBD1 (6 bases). CDR3 size: 13 residues. Germline CDR1 reads SGHRS; CDR2 reads YFSETQ. Trimming removed 7 bases at V and 7 bases at J, with 15 bases between. CDR3 bases: TGCGCCAGCGAGGGGGTACAGGGAAATGAGCAGTTCTTC. Its protein product is CASEGVQGNEQFF.

About this clone: The sample contains more than one DNA sequence encoding this CDR3. The chain combines TRBV2 with TRBJ2-6, with D perhaps given as TRBD1 or TRBD2 (5 bases each). Trimming pared 6 bases from V and 0 bases from J, leaving 6 bases between. The CDR3 covers 14 residues. Germline lookup yields CDR1 SNHLY and CDR2 FYNNEI. CDR3 loop: CASRGDSGANVLTF. The DNA for the CDR3 is TGTGCCAGCAGGGGGGACTCTGGGGCCAACGTCCTGACTTTC.

This chain links TRBV18 with TRBJ2-5; no firm D call. Germline loops: CDR1 KGHSH, CDR2 LQKENI. V gave up 3 bases and J gave up 1 base, with 6 bases separating them. The CDR3 spans 13 residues. In DNA form, the CDR3 reads TGTGCCAGCTCACCGGTGCTCCAAGAGACCCAGTACTTC. Amino acid sequence: CASSPVLQETQYF.

This chain connects TRBV27 to TRBJ2-6; D is uncertain. This CDR3 spans 17 amino acids. Trimming removed 3 bases at V and 4 bases at J, with 16 bases between. The germline CDR1 and CDR2 sequences are MNHEY and SMNVEV (reference sequence). The CDR3 coding sequence is TGTGCCAGCAGTTTCTCCCTCGGGTCTTTCGGGGCCAACGTCCTGACTTTC. It translates to CASSFSLGSFGANVLTF.

Points on this clone: One junction end disagrees with the germline gene, perhaps due to a read error. The chain combines TRBV7-7 with TRBJ2-3, with 9 bases that match TRBD1. CDR1 and CDR2 (germline): SSHAT, FNYEAQ (reference sequence). The CDR3 consists of 15 residues. As DNA, the CDR3 is TGTGCTAGCAGACGGACAGGGGATCTCACAGATACGCAGTATTTT. Translating gives CASRRTGDLTDTQYF.

This chain uses TRBV18 with TRBJ2-1, with 13 bases fitting TRBD2. CDR3 length: 16 amino acids. Germline V CDR1 and CDR2: KGHSH, LQKENI. V lost 3 bases, J lost 8 bases, and 7 bases stayed unmatched. CDR3 DNA: TGTGCCAGCTCACCCCCGGGACTAGCGGGAACCGATGAGCAGTTCTTC. It translates to CASSPPGLAGTDEQFF.

This sequence joins TRBV2 and TRBJ2-2; possible D gene TRBD1, 6 bases. Per germline, CDR1 SNHLY and CDR2 FYNNEI. V shed 6 bases and J shed 5 bases, with 10 bases lying between them. The CDR3 is 13 residues long. This chain's CDR3 is CASSQGTTGELFF. DNA of the CDR3: TGTGCCAGCAGCCAGGGGACAACCGGGGAGCTGTTTTTT.

J is TRBJ2-2 and V is TRBV19; unclear D gene. The CDR3 is made up of 15 amino acids. Germline lookup yields CDR1 LNHDA and CDR2 SQIVND (reference sequence). With 6 bases removed from V and 1 base from J, the gap between germline ends came to 12 bases. CDR3: CASSSDWENTGELFF. The CDR3 DNA follows: TGTGCCAGTAGCTCGGATTGGGAGAACACCGGGGAGCTGTTTTTT.

This chain links TRBV5-8 with TRBJ2-3; D unresolved. V was cut by 2 bases and J by 4 bases, with 8 bases left in between. Germline CDR1 reads SGHTS; CDR2 reads YDEGEE. CDR3 length: 13 amino acids. CDR3 DNA: TGTGCCAGCAGCTTCAACCCCCCAGATACGCAGTATTTT. Translating gives CASSFNPPDTQYF.

This rearrangement joins TRBV9 to TRBJ1-1; D is unresolved. The V end was cut by 0 bases, the J end by 1 base, with 19 bases between. This CDR3 spans 18 amino acids. CDR1 and CDR2 from the germline V gene are SGDLS and YYNGEE. CDR3 nucleotide sequence: TGTGCCAGCAGCGTAGAGCGCCTTTATGAATACTGGAACACTGAAGCTTTCTTT. This gives the protein CASSVERLYEYWNTEAFF.